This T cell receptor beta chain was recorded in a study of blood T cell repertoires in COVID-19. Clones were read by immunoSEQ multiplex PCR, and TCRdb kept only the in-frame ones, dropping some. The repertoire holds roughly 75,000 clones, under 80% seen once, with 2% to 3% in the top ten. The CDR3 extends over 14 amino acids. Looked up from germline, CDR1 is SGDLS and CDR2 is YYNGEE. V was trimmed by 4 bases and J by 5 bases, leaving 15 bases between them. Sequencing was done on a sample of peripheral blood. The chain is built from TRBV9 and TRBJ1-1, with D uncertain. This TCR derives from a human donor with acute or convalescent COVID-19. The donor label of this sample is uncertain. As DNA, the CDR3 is TGTGCCAGCAGCCCAATACAGAGCTCGACTGAAGCTTTCTTT. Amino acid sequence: CASSPIQSSTEAFF. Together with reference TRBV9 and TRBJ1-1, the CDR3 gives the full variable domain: DSGVTQTPKHLITATGQRVTLRCSPRSGDLSVYWYQQSLDQGLQFLIQYYNGEERAKGNILERFSAQQFPDLHSELNLSSLELGDSALYFCASSPIQSSTEAFFGQGTRLTVV.